Listed below are T cell receptor beta chains from one sample, sequenced in a study of blood T cell repertoires in COVID-19. Measured with immunoSEQ multiplex PCR; TCRdb has only the in-frame clones, and not every one. The profile covers about 170,000 clones, with 87% appearing a single time and around 1.5% taken by the ten largest. Sequenced: peripheral blood. The receptors come from a woman between 45 and 60 years old with acute or convalescent COVID-19. Both conserved end residues are part of each CDR3. The order of the fields is clone size, J gene, V gene, D gene, CDR3 protein, CDR3 DNA. D genes are given only for firm matches. Part of the rows lack a size; the others show once, few, many or a class for expanded clones.

>once|TRBJ2-1|TRBV7-2|TRBD2
CASSLSGGGYNEQFF
TGTGCCAGCAGCTTAAGCGGGGGTGGCTACAATGAGCAGTTCTTC
>once|TRBJ2-7|TRBV4-3|TRBD1
CASSPQPGGYEQYF
TGCGCCAGCAGCCCCCAACCAGGGGGCTACGAGCAGTACTTC
>.|TRBJ1-1|TRBV6-2/TRBV6-3|TRBD1
CASSYPRTGVLNTEAFF
TGTGCCAGCAGTTATCCTCGGACAGGGGTATTGAACACTGAAGCTTTCTTT
>.|TRBJ1-1|TRBV6-5|TRBD1
CASSRTGTEAFF
TGTGCCAGCAGTAGGACAGGGACTGAAGCTTTCTTT
>.|TRBJ2-1|TRBV27|TRBD1
CASSLETGGEFF
TGTGCCAGCAGTTTAGAGACAGGGGGGGAGTTCTTC
>few|TRBJ1-6|TRBV6-2/TRBV6-3|.
CASSSGQTHSYNSPLHF
TGTGCCAGCAGTTCCGGACAGACTCACTCCTATAATTCACCCCTCCACTTT
>.|TRBJ1-1|TRBV3-1/TRBV3-2|TRBD1
CASSSSSGTGKVTEAFF
TGTGCCAGCAGCTCAAGTTCAGGGACAGGGAAAGTCACTGAAGCTTTCTTT
>.|TRBJ2-1|TRBV2|TRBD2
CASSIAGRTYNEQFF
TGTGCCAGCAGTATAGCGGGGAGGACCTACAATGAGCAGTTCTTC
>.|TRBJ2-5|TRBV2|TRBD1
CATTTGQGGIETQYF
TGTGCCACTACGACAGGACAGGGGGGAATTGAGACCCAGTACTTC
>.|TRBJ1-5|TRBV11-2|.
CASSNGNSNQPQHF
TGTGCCAGCAGCAACGGGAACTCTAATCAGCCCCAGCATTTT
>.|TRBJ2-2|TRBV13|.
CASSSEGSGELFF
TGTGCCAGCAGCTCGGAGGGCTCCGGGGAGCTGTTTTTT
>.|TRBJ1-2|TRBV6-1|.
CASSEMKSTRWGYTF
TGTGCCAGCAGTGAAATGAAATCAACTCGCTGGGGCTACACCTTC
>.|TRBJ1-1|TRBV28|TRBD1
CASSALGTENTEAFF
TGTGCCAGCAGTGCTCTGGGGACAGAGAACACTGAAGCTTTCTTT
>.|TRBJ2-7|TRBV3-1/TRBV3-2|TRBD2
CASSPTSGGYEQYF
TGTGCCAGCAGCCCTACTAGCGGGGGCTACGAGCAGTACTTC
>.|TRBJ2-5|TRBV5-1|.
CASSLAVGGGQETQYF
TGCGCCAGCAGCTTGGCCGTCGGGGGTGGACAAGAGACCCAGTACTTC
>.|TRBJ2-5|TRBV20-1|TRBD2
CSASSQLAGVLYLETQYF
TGCAGTGCTAGTAGCCAGCTAGCGGGAGTCCTATACTTGGAGACCCAGTACTTC
>.|TRBJ1-6|TRBV19|.
CAGSDGGNSPLHF
TGTGCCGGTTCCGACGGGGGTAATTCACCCCTCCACTTT
>.|TRBJ2-7|TRBV11-2|.
CASSFRGGAIYEQYF
TGTGCCAGCAGCTTTAGAGGGGGGGCCATTTACGAGCAGTACTTC
>once|TRBJ1-2|TRBV9|.
CASSVGGPGYTF
TGTGCCAGCAGCGTGGGGGGGCCTGGCTACACCTTC
>.|TRBJ2-7|TRBV5-6|.
CASSLAKPYEQYF
TGTGCCAGCAGCTTGGCCAAGCCCTACGAGCAGTACTTC
>.|TRBJ1-2|TRBV7-8|.
CASSTNYGYTF
TGTGCCAGCAGCACAAACTATGGCTACACCTTC
>.|TRBJ1-5|TRBV6-5|.
CASTTQNQPQHF
TGTGCCAGCACCACACAGAATCAGCCCCAGCATTTT
>.|TRBJ1-1|TRBV5-5|TRBD1
CASRTGQGQNTEAFF
TGTGCCAGCAGGACGGGACAGGGACAGAACACTGAAGCTTTCTTT
>.|TRBJ2-3|TRBV30|.
CAQHTGWADTQYF
TGTGCCCAACACACAGGGTGGGCAGATACGCAGTATTTT
>.|TRBJ2-1|TRBV25-1|.
CATGVYDEQFF
TGTGCCACGGGGGTCTACGATGAGCAGTTCTTC
>.|TRBJ2-7|TRBV5-5|TRBD1
CASSSHTGTGVYEQYF
TGTGCCAGCAGCTCACACACCGGGACAGGGGTTTACGAGCAGTACTTC
>once|TRBJ1-1|TRBV7-9|.
CASSHSFMNTEAFF
TGTGCCAGCAGCCACAGTTTCATGAACACTGAAGCTTTCTTT
>.|TRBJ2-7|TRBV7-9|TRBD1
CASSSVRDRTYEQYF
TGTGCCAGCAGCTCAGTCCGGGACAGAACCTACGAGCAGTACTTC
>.|TRBJ1-2|TRBV6-1|.
CASSEVGTSVGLAEGYTF
TGTGCCAGCAGTGAAGTAGGGACATCGGTAGGGCTGGCTGAAGGCTACACCTTC
>.|TRBJ1-1|TRBV5-1|.
CASSPGGGDGEAFF
TGCGCCAGCAGCCCCGGTGGGGGCGATGGTGAAGCTTTCTTT
>.|TRBJ1-2|TRBV19|TRBD1
CASSTPGQRDLYGYTF
TGTGCCAGTAGTACCCCGGGACAGAGGGACCTCTATGGCTACACCTTC
>.|TRBJ1-4|TRBV19|TRBD1
CASSQGVRGEKLFF
TGTGCCAGTAGTCAGGGGGTAAGGGGTGAAAAACTGTTTTTT
>.|TRBJ1-6|TRBV7-9|.
CASSFGRANSPLHF
TGTGCCAGCAGCTTCGGGAGGGCCAATTCACCCCTCCACTTT
>few|TRBJ2-1|TRBV6-4|.
CASSVTDRNNEQFF
TGTGCCAGCAGTGTTACGGACAGAAACAATGAGCAGTTCTTC
>few|TRBJ1-2|TRBV10-3|.
CAISESGFGYTF
TGTGCCATCAGTGAATCAGGGTTTGGCTACACCTTC
>.|TRBJ2-1|TRBV9|TRBD2
CASSSGLAAYNEQFF
TGTGCCAGCAGCTCGGGACTAGCGGCCTACAATGAGCAGTTCTTC
>.|TRBJ2-1|TRBV9|TRBD2
CASSVASGAENEQFF
TGTGCCAGCAGCGTAGCTAGCGGGGCGGAGAATGAGCAGTTCTTC
>.|TRBJ2-1|TRBV3-1/TRBV3-2|.
CASSRLPEYNEQFF
TGTGCCAGCAGCCGATTACCTGAGTACAATGAGCAGTTCTTC
>.|TRBJ1-1|TRBV10-2|.
CASSELGENTEAFF
TGCGCCAGCAGTGAACTCGGGGAGAACACTGAAGCTTTCTTT
>.|TRBJ1-1|TRBV6-6|TRBD1
CASRTGTGGRNTEAFF
TGTGCCAGCAGAACCGGGACAGGGGGCCGGAACACTGAAGCTTTCTTT
>.|TRBJ2-3|TRBV6-6|TRBD2
CASRQTSGSLDTQYF
TGTGCCAGCAGGCAGACTAGCGGGAGCTTAGATACGCAGTATTTT